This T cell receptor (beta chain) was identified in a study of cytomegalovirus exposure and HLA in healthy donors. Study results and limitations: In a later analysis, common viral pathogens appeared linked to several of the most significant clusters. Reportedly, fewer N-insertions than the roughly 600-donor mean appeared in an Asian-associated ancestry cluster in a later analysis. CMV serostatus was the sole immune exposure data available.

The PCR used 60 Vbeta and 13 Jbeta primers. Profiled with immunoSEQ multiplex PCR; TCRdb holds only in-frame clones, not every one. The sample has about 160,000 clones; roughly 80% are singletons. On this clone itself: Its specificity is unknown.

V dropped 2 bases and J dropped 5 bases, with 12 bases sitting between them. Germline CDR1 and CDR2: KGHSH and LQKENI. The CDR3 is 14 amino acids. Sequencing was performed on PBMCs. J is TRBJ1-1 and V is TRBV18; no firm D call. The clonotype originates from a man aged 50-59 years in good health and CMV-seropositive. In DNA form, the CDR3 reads TGTGCCAGCTCACCAAACAGCGGGGATACTGAAGCTTTCTTT. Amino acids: CASSPNSGDTEAFF.